The 28 T cell receptor beta chains reported below all come from one sample, sequenced in a study of T cell changes during pregnancy in multiple sclerosis. Produced via immunoSEQ multiplex PCR; TCRdb's table is partial and in-frame only. The repertoire includes about 44,000 clones, roughly 92% of them detected once, and 1% to 1.5% sits in the top ten. The sequencing sample was made of peripheral blood. Every receptor here comes from a female donor with multiple sclerosis, enrolled in a pregnancy study.

This clone was seen just once. The chain employs TRBV18 and TRBJ1-5; no firm D call. CDR3 size: 13 residues. V lost 6 bases and J lost 1, with 7 bases in between. CDR1 KGHSH and CDR2 LQKENI come from the germline V gene. The CDR3 nucleotides are TGTGCCAGCTCTCTGGGGAGCAATCAGCCCCAGCATTTT. Protein sequence: CASSLGSNQPQHF.

On this clone itself: One end of the junction is discordant with germline, which a read error may explain. J is TRBJ1-5 and V is TRBV4-1; the match to TRBD1 covers 8 bases. CDR1 MGHRA and CDR2 YSYEKL come from the germline V gene. The CDR3 is 14 residues long. In DNA form, the CDR3 reads TGCGCCAGCAGCTATGACAGGGGTGATCAGTCCCAGCATTTT. Protein sequence: CASSYDRGDQSQHF.

This chain's CDR3 is CASSRDSGRSYEQYF. The CDR3 DNA reads as TGTGCCAGCAGTCGTGATAGCGGCCGCTCCTACGAGCAGTACTTC. This chain joins TRBV13 and TRBJ2-7, with D possibly matching TRBD2 (6 bases). V dropped 6 bases and J dropped 0 bases, with 15 bases sitting between them. This CDR3 contains 15 residues. The germline CDR1 and CDR2 sequences are PRHDT and FYEKMQ (reference sequence).

The chain joins TRBV2 to TRBJ2-1, with 12 bases matching TRBD2. The CDR3 length is 15 residues. Trimming at V came to 6 bases and at J to 9 bases, leaving 9 bases not matched to a gene. CDR1 SNHLY and CDR2 FYNNEI come from the germline V gene. Written as DNA, the CDR3 is TGTGCCAGCAGGGCCACGACTAGCGGGAGCGGTGAGCAGTTCTTC. Translation: CASRATTSGSGEQFF.

This clone was seen once. This chain links TRBV30 with TRBJ1-1; the D gene is possibly TRBD1 (5 bases). Germline V gene lookup returns CDR1 GTSNPN and CDR2 SVGIG (reference sequence). The CDR3 has 15 residues. The germline V and J ends were trimmed by 2 bases and 2 bases, with 15 bases remaining between them. The CDR3 protein is CAWSHPGRRNTEAFF. In DNA, the CDR3 is TGTGCCTGGAGTCACCCGGGACGGAGAAACACTGAAGCTTTCTTT.

The rearrangement links TRBV28 to TRBJ2-7, with no clear D. Germline loops: CDR1 MDHEN, CDR2 SYDVKM. V dropped 3 bases and J dropped 0 bases, with 12 bases sitting between them. This CDR3 comprises 15 residues. CDR3 sequence (DNA): TGTGCCAGCAGTTTGAGCGCACTCCTCTCCTACGAGCAGTACTTC. Its translation is CASSLSALLSYEQYF.

The chain combines TRBV6-6 with TRBJ2-7, with 8 bases matching TRBD2. CDR3 length: 15 residues. The germline V gene has CDR1 MNHNY and CDR2 SVGAGI (reference sequence). The V segment lost 4 bases and the J segment 3 bases; nucleotides outside the gene matches: 8. The CDR3 sequence: CASSSPGLVGYEQYF. The CDR3 DNA is TGTGCCAGCAGTTCGCCGGGACTAGTCGGCTACGAGCAGTACTTC.

This chain uses TRBV30 with TRBJ2-5; 7 bases are shared with TRBD1. Germline V CDR1 and CDR2: GTSNPN, SVGIG (reference sequence). Trimming at V came to 8 bases and at J to 5 bases, leaving 8 bases not matched to a gene. This CDR3 region has 12 residues. Here the CDR3 reads CAHTGVEETQYF. CDR3 nucleotides: TGTGCCCATACAGGGGTTGAGGAGACCCAGTACTTC.

The chain employs TRBV27 and TRBJ2-1, with no clear D. V shed 0 bases and J shed 0 bases, with 12 bases lying between them. The germline V gene encodes CDR1 MNHEY and CDR2 SMNVEV (reference sequence). The CDR3 runs to 17 residues. CDR3 nucleotides: TGTGCCAGCAGTTTATCGGTCGGGCTGGGCTCCTACAATGAGCAGTTCTTC. It translates to CASSLSVGLGSYNEQFF.

This chain uses TRBV7-9 with TRBJ2-1; 8 bases line up with TRBD2. The germline gives CDR1 SEHNR, CDR2 FQNEAQ (reference sequence). This CDR3 comprises 15 residues. V lost 0 bases, J lost 10 bases, and 8 bases stayed unmatched. DNA of the CDR3: TGTGCCAGCAGCTTAGCAACTAGCGGTAAAGGAGAGCAGTTCTTC. Translation: CASSLATSGKGEQFF.

This clone was picked up a small number of times. This chain connects TRBV5-6 to TRBJ2-1; D is possibly TRBD2 (6 bases). V gave up 0 bases and J gave up 4 bases, with 23 bases separating them. Looked up from germline, CDR1 is SGHDT and CDR2 is YYEEEE. This CDR3 is built from 19 residues. CDR3 sequence (DNA): TGTGCCAGCAGCTTGGCGGTGGTGCGGAGAGGGACTTATTACAATGAGCAGTTCTTC. It translates to CASSLAVVRRGTYYNEQFF.

V and J are TRBV19 and TRBJ2-7; possibly TRBD1 for D (6 bases). With 5 bases removed from V and 4 bases from J, the gap between germline ends came to 15 bases. Germline CDR1 is LNHDA and CDR2 is SQIVND (reference sequence). This CDR3 spans 14 amino acids. CDR3 amino acids: CASSVTGREYEQYF. In DNA form, the CDR3 reads TGTGCCAGTAGTGTGACAGGACGAGAGTACGAGCAGTACTTC.

The chain combines TRBV5-1 with TRBJ2-5, with 9 bases matching TRBD1. The V and J ends lost 4 bases and 5 bases, in that order; junction bases with no gene match: 9. The CDR3 spans 15 residues. Germline assignment: CDR1 SGHRS and CDR2 YFSETQ. CDR3 protein: CASSRTPTGGETQYF. DNA of the CDR3: TGCGCCAGCAGCCGGACACCAACAGGGGGCGAGACCCAGTACTTC.

The V call is TRBV11-2, the J call TRBJ2-1; D is tentatively TRBD1 or TRBD2 (5 bases each). Germline V lookup: CDR1 SGHAT, CDR2 FQNNGV. CDR3 length: 15 residues. Trimming removed 5 bases from V and 6 bases from J, with 17 bases in between. CDR3 DNA: TGTGCCAGCAGCCTCCGGGACCCCATCTCCAATGAGCAGTTCTTC. This translates into CASSLRDPISNEQFF.

The chain joins TRBV12-5 to TRBJ1-5; 8 nucleotides agree with TRBD1. Germline CDR1 LGHNT, CDR2 FRNRAP. The CDR3 is made up of 17 amino acids. The trim removed 5 bases at V and 4 bases at J, leaving 13 bases unmatched. The CDR3, as DNA: TGTGCTAGTGGTCTAGGGGGGGTGACAGGGGCTAATCAGCCCCAGCATTTT. It codes for CASGLGGVTGANQPQHF.

The chain links TRBV18 to TRBJ2-5; 8 nucleotides line up with TRBD1. The CDR3 loop spans 16 amino acids. CDR1 and CDR2 (germline): KGHSH, LQKENI. V was pared by 0 bases and J by 1 base, with 4 bases of the junction left unmatched. Here the CDR3 reads CASSPPRTGIQETQYF. In DNA, the CDR3 is TGTGCCAGCTCACCACCGAGGACAGGGATCCAAGAGACCCAGTACTTC.

V usage is TRBV25-1 and J usage is TRBJ1-1; D unresolved. The V and J ends lost 5 bases and 4 bases respectively, with 5 bases between them. The V gene's germline CDR1 is MGHDK and CDR2 SYGVNS. The CDR3 covers 11 residues. The CDR3 region is CASSRGTEAFF. The CDR3 DNA sequence: TGTGCCAGCAGTCGGGGCACTGAAGCTTTCTTT. The complete variable domain, with remaining parts taken from reference TRBV25-1 and TRBJ1-1, reads EADIYQTPRYLVIGTGKKITLECSQTMGHDKMYWYQQDPGMELHLIHYSYGVNSTEKGDLSSESTVSRIRTEHFPLTLESARPSHTSQYLCASSRGTEAFFGQGTRLTVV.

The chain uses TRBV19 and TRBJ2-7; 9 bases are a match to TRBD2. Losses at the gene ends were 1 base for V and 3 bases for J; bases not matched to a gene: 7. There are 16 residues in the CDR3. CDR1 and CDR2 from the germline V gene are LNHDA and SQIVND (reference sequence). CDR3 nucleotides: TGTGCCAGTAGTATAGTACGCGGGAGGGGAATCTACGAGCAGTACTTC. Protein: CASSIVRGRGIYEQYF.

The rearrangement uses TRBV28 and TRBJ2-5; a possible D gene is TRBD2 (6 bases). V gave up 2 bases and J gave up 4 bases, with 14 bases separating them. This CDR3 is 15 amino acids long. Germline CDR1 and CDR2: MDHEN and SYDVKM. Written as DNA, the CDR3 is TGTGCCAGCAGTTTAGGCTTAGCGGACCGAGAGACCCAGTACTTC. Amino acids: CASSLGLADRETQYF. The whole variable domain, remainder taken from reference TRBV28 and TRBJ2-5, is DVKVTQSSRYLVKRTGEKVFLECVQDMDHENMFWYRQDPGLGLRLIYFSYDVKMKEKGDIPEGYSVSREKKERFSLILESASTNQTSMYLCASSLGLADRETQYFGPGTRLLVL.

This clone turned up a few times. DNA for the CDR3: TGTGCCAGCAGTTACCCCGGACTAGTTAACGAGCAGTACTTC. As protein: CASSYPGLVNEQYF. The chain has TRBV6-5 and TRBJ2-7; 7 bases agree with TRBD2. CDR3 length: 14 amino acids. V shed 2 bases, J shed 5 bases, and the junction held 6 bases outside the gene matches. The germline gives CDR1 MNHEY, CDR2 SVGAGI.

V and J are TRBV10-1 and TRBJ2-2; 8 bases fit TRBD1. The V gene end was trimmed by 6 bases and the J gene end by 2 bases; junction bases not matched to a gene: 8. Germline V gene data show CDR1 as WNHNN and CDR2 as SYGVQD (reference sequence). The CDR3 is made up of 16 amino acids. CDR3 nucleotides: TGCGCCAGCAGACCCCCGGGACAGGAAAACACCGGGGAGCTGTTTTTT. It codes for CASRPPGQENTGELFF.

The rearrangement joins TRBV20-1 to TRBJ2-1, with a weak D call TRBD2 (5 bases). CDR3 length: 11 amino acids. V shed 6 bases and J shed 6 bases, with 9 bases lying between them. Germline V gene data show CDR1 as DFQATT and CDR2 as SNEGSKA (reference sequence). The CDR3: CSAGVFNEQFF. The DNA of the CDR3 is TGCAGTGCGGGAGTTTTCAATGAGCAGTTCTTC.

CDR3 region: CASSPPSQGPYNEQFF. The CDR3 nucleotides are TGTGCCAGCAGCCCCCCTTCGCAGGGACCCTACAATGAGCAGTTCTTC. The chain couples TRBV7-3 to TRBJ2-1; D might be TRBD1 or TRBD2, each matching 5 bases. Germline V CDR1 and CDR2: SGHTA, FQGTGA. V lost 5 bases and J 2 bases, leaving 16 bases between the germline ends. The CDR3 is 16 amino acids.

The chain recombines TRBV19 with TRBJ1-1; D may be TRBD1 (6 bases). This CDR3 has 15 residues. The V gene lost 6 bases and the J gene lost 4 bases, with 18 bases spanning the gap. Per the germline V gene, CDR1 is LNHDA and CDR2 is SQIVND (reference sequence). The CDR3 DNA is TGTGCCAGTAGCTCCCCCATCGGGGGCCGCACTGAAGCTTTCTTT. Translating gives CASSSPIGGRTEAFF.

This clone was seen a single time. The J gene is TRBJ2-2, the V gene TRBV29-1, with TRBD2 matching 12 bases. The length of the CDR3 is 15 residues. V trimming: 5 bases; J trimming: 0 bases; junction bases outside the gene matches: 1. Germline CDR1 and CDR2: SQVTM and ANQGSEA. The CDR3 protein is CSVRTSGTNTGELFF. In nucleotides, the CDR3 is TGCAGCGTTAGGACTAGCGGGACGAACACCGGGGAGCTGTTTTTT.

J is TRBJ2-2 and V is TRBV7-9, with 9 positions matching TRBD1. V shed 5 bases, J shed 2 bases, and the junction held 9 bases outside the gene matches. The CDR3 is made up of 17 amino acids. In germline, CDR1 is SEHNR, CDR2 FQNEAQ (reference sequence). The CDR3 region has the DNA TGTGCCAGCAGCCCCCCCCCGGGACAGGGAAACACCGGGGAGCTGTTTTTT. This sequence encodes CASSPPPGQGNTGELFF.

V and J are TRBV5-1 and TRBJ2-1; TRBD2 matches at 9 bases. In germline, CDR1 is SGHRS, CDR2 YFSETQ. This CDR3 is 15 amino acids long. Trimming took 0 bases from V and 10 from J; bases not matched to a gene: 8. CDR3 loop: CASSLAASGKGEQFF. The CDR3 nucleotides are TGCGCCAGCAGCTTGGCGGCTAGCGGGAAGGGCGAGCAGTTCTTC.

This chain uses TRBV10-2 with TRBJ2-7; the D is unclear. The V end lost 0 bases, the J end lost 0 bases, and 9 bases lay between the germline ends. This CDR3 is 15 amino acids long. Germline V gene data show CDR1 as WSHSY and CDR2 as SAAADI. This chain's CDR3 is CASSESVDLSYEQYF. The CDR3 DNA reads as TGCGCCAGCAGTGAGTCGGTGGATCTCTCCTACGAGCAGTACTTC.